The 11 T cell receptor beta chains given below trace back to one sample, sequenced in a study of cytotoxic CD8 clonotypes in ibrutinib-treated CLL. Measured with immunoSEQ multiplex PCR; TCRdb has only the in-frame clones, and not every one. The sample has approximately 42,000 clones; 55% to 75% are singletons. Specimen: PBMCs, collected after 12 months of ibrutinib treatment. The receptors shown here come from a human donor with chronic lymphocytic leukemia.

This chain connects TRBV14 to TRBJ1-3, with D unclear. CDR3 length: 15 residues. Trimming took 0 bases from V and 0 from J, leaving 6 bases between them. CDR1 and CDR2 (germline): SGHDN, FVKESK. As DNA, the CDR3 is TGTGCCAGCAGCCAAGATCCAGGCTCTGGAAACACCATATATTTT. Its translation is CASSQDPGSGNTIYF.

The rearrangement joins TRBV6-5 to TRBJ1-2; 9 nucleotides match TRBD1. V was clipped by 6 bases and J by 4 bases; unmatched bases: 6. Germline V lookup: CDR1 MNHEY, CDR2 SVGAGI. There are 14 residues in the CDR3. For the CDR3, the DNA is TGTGCCAGCAGCCGGGACAGGGAACCCTATGGCTACACCTTC. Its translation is CASSRDREPYGYTF.

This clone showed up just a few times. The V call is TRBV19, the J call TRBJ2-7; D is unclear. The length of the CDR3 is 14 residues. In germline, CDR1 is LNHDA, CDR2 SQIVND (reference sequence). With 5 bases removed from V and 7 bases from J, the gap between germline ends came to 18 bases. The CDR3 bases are TGTGCCAGTAGTTGGCTCCAACCGGCCGGGGAGCAGTACTTC. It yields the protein CASSWLQPAGEQYF. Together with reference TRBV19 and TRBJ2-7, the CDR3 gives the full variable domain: DGGITQSPKYLFRKEGQNVTLSCEQNLNHDAMYWYRQDPGQGLRLIYYSQIVNDFQKGDIAEGYSVSREKKESFPLTVTSAQKNPTAFYLCASSWLQPAGEQYFGPGTRLTVT.

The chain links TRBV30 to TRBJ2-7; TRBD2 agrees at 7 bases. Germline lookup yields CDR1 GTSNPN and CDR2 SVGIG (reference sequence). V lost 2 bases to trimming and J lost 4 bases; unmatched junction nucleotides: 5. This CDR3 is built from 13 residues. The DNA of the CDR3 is TGTGCCTGGAGTACAGCGGGGCCTTACGAGCAGTACTTC. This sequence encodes CAWSTAGPYEQYF.

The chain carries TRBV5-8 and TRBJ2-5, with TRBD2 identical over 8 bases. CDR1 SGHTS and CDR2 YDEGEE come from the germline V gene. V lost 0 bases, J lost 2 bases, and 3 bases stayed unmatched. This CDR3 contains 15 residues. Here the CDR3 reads CASSLELAGQETQYF. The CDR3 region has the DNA TGTGCCAGCAGCTTGGAGCTAGCGGGTCAAGAGACCCAGTACTTC.

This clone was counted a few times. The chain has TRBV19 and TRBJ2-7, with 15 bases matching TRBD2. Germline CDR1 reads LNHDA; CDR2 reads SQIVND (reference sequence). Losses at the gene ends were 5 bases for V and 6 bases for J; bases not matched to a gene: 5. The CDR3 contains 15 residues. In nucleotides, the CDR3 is TGTGCCAGTAGTCCGGGACTAGCGGGAGGATCCGAGCAGTACTTC. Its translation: CASSPGLAGGSEQYF. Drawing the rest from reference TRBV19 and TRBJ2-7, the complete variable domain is DGGITQSPKYLFRKEGQNVTLSCEQNLNHDAMYWYRQDPGQGLRLIYYSQIVNDFQKGDIAEGYSVSREKKESFPLTVTSAQKNPTAFYLCASSPGLAGGSEQYFGPGTRLTVT.

CDR3 region: CASSRSTGGPTEAFF. DNA of the CDR3: TGTGCCAGCAGCAGATCTACAGGGGGCCCCACTGAAGCTTTCTTT. V gene TRBV11-3 combines with J gene TRBJ1-1; 9 bases align to TRBD1. This CDR3 spans 15 amino acids. Germline CDR1 is SGHNT and CDR2 is YENEEA. V trimming: 5 bases; J trimming: 4 bases; junction bases outside the gene matches: 8.

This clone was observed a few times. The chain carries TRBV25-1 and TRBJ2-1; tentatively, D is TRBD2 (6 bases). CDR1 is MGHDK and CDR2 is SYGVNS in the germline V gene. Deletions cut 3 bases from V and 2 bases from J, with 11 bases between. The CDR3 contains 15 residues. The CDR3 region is CASSDPGSTYNEQFF. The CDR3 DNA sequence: TGTGCCAGCAGTGACCCCGGGAGTACCTACAATGAGCAGTTCTTC.

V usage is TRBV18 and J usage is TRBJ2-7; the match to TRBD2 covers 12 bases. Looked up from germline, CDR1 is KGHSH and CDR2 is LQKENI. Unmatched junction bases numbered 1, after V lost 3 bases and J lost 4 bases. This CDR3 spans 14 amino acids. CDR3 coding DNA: TGTGCCAGCTCACCGACTAGCGGGAGTTACGAGCAGTACTTC. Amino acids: CASSPTSGSYEQYF.

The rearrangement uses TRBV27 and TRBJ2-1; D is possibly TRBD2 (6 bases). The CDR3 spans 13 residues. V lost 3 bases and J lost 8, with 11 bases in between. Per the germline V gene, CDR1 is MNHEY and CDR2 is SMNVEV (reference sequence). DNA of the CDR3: TGTGCCAGCAGTTTGCCTACTAGCCATGAGCAGTTCTTC. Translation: CASSLPTSHEQFF.

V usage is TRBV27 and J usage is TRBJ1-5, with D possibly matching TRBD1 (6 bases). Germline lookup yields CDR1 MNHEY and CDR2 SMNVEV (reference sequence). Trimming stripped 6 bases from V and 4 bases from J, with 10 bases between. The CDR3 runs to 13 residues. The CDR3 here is CASSLTGNQPQHF. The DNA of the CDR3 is TGTGCCAGCAGCCTAACAGGGAATCAGCCCCAGCATTTT.